A selection of T cell receptor beta chains follows, all from one sample in a study of blood T cell repertoires in COVID-19. Sequencing was performed with immunoSEQ multiplex PCR; in TCRdb, only in-frame clones are kept and a portion is missing. The sample yields approximately 55,000 clones, approximately 90% seen once. The source material was peripheral blood. The receptor source for this set is a man between 40 and 49 years old with acute or convalescent COVID-19. CDR3s include the opening cysteine and the closing phenylalanine or tryptophan.

v_call: TRBV11-3; cdr3_length: 16; cdr3_aa: CASSLWSDSSGNTIYF
v_call: TRBV7-6; cdr3_length: 13; cdr3_aa: CASSLGLASEQYF
v_call: TRBV2; cdr3_length: 15; cdr3_aa: CASRAPARVASPLHF
v_call: TRBV29-1; cdr3_length: 14; cdr3_aa: CSVEEGTGDTEAFF
v_call: TRBV4-3; cdr3_length: 15; cdr3_aa: CASSQDGRATDTQYF
v_call: TRBV18; cdr3_length: 18; cdr3_aa: CASSQKAGTAHARNEQYF
v_call: TRBV7-9; cdr3_length: 15; cdr3_aa: CASSLAPAGGSRQYF
v_call: TRBV9; cdr3_length: 14; cdr3_aa: CASSGLAGAETQYF
v_call: TRBV7-2; cdr3_length: 11; cdr3_aa: CASSSGLAHFF
v_call: TRBV3-1/TRBV3-2; cdr3_length: 14; cdr3_aa: CASSPGTSDNEQFF
v_call: TRBV30; cdr3_length: 11; cdr3_aa: CAWSDGSPLHF
v_call: TRBV4-2; cdr3_length: 14; cdr3_aa: CASSQDQWADGYTF
v_call: TRBV19; cdr3_length: 18; cdr3_aa: CASSIDRQGSFMNTEAFF
v_call: TRBV7-6; cdr3_length: 13; cdr3_aa: CASSYDRDTEAFF
v_call: TRBV5-1; cdr3_length: 15; cdr3_aa: CASSSAGARQETQYF
v_call: TRBV27; cdr3_length: 14; cdr3_aa: CASRFDRPGQPQHF
v_call: TRBV12-3/TRBV12-4; cdr3_length: 13; cdr3_aa: CASRGGTNEKLFF
v_call: TRBV5-4; cdr3_length: 14; cdr3_aa: CASSPGGVQETQYF
v_call: TRBV3-1/TRBV3-2; cdr3_length: 17; cdr3_aa: CASSHATGGRRNTEAFF
v_call: TRBV5-1; cdr3_length: 15; cdr3_aa: CASSASSGRNNEQFF
v_call: TRBV30; cdr3_length: 13; cdr3_aa: CAWSSGTGTEAFF
v_call: TRBV19; cdr3_length: 13; cdr3_aa: CASSRTGRTEAFF